The 4 T cell receptor beta chains below all came from one sample that was sequenced in a study of identifying expanded T cells in peripheral blood (dated by TCRdb to 2018 to 2020). Library prep was done by the immunoSEQ multiplex PCR assay. This immuneACCESS table, as held by TCRdb, lists in-frame sequences with V and J called but not all clones. Of the missing ones, under half trace to an unresolved V gene in checked studies; the others have no known cause. Recorded for this sample are 100,000 or so clones; roughly nine tenths of them occurred a single time. The ten biggest clones cover about 18% of the sample. The sample consisted of blood. The receptors were gathered from a person aged 18 to 75 in good health.

The CDR3 is CASSETYEQYF. Written as DNA, the CDR3 is TGTGCCAGCAGTGAGACCTACGAGCAGTACTTC. This chain connects TRBV6-1 to TRBJ2-7, with D hard to call. Trimming shortened V by 3 bases and J by 2 bases, and 2 bases separated the two germline ends. This CDR3 has 11 amino acids. Germline V gene sequence: CDR1 MNHNS, CDR2 SASEGT.

The chain is built from TRBV18 and TRBJ1-2, with D perhaps matching TRBD1 (5 bases). There are 16 residues in the CDR3. The V gene lost 3 bases and the J gene lost 4 bases, with 18 bases spanning the gap. CDR1 KGHSH and CDR2 LQKENI come from the germline V gene. CDR3 sequence reads: CASSPQGGEPSYGYTF. The CDR3 region has the DNA TGTGCCAGCTCACCCCAGGGAGGGGAGCCCTCCTATGGCTACACCTTC.

The chain carries TRBV5-6 and TRBJ1-2; the D is unclear. Between the trimmed V and J ends, which lost 2 bases and 6 bases, there was a span of 17 bases. Germline CDR1 is SGHDT and CDR2 is YYEEEE. The CDR3 totals 15 residues. CDR3 sequence reads: CASSFVEGWVNGYTF. The DNA of the CDR3 is TGTGCCAGCAGCTTCGTAGAGGGCTGGGTAAATGGCTACACCTTC.

This rearrangement joins TRBV13 to TRBJ2-5, with 14 positions matching TRBD2. This CDR3 spans 16 amino acids. The V gene's germline CDR1 is PRHDT and CDR2 FYEKMQ (reference sequence). V shed 5 bases, J shed 10 bases, and the junction held 12 bases outside the gene matches. CDR3 amino acids: CASSPPTSGGVGIQYF. The CDR3 DNA reads TGTGCCAGCAGCCCACCGACTAGCGGGGGGGTGGGTATCCAGTACTTC.